Below, 13 T cell receptor beta chains from the same sample are listed, as sequenced in a study of shared clonotypes between healthy human individuals. CD45RO-negative CD8 cells positively selected for CCR7 made up the naive population, which excluded terminally differentiated effector memory CD45RA+ cells. Repertoires were generated with immunoSEQ multiplex PCR, while TCRdb's copy carries only in-frame clones and drops some. The sample has 1.5 million to 2.5 million clones, about 95% seen once. Input material: naive CD8+ T cells sorted from blood. All receptors derive from a man aged 18 to 29 in good health.

The chain carries TRBV4-3 and TRBJ1-2, with 8 positions matching TRBD1. The CDR3 covers 14 residues. After removal of 3 bases from V and 8 bases from J, the junction contained 8 bases not matched to a gene. In germline, CDR1 is LGHNA, CDR2 YSLEER. CDR3 coding DNA: TGCGCCAGCAGCCAGGACAGGGATGTATACGGCTACACCTTC. Its protein product is CASSQDRDVYGYTF.

The rearrangement links TRBV28 to TRBJ2-7; tentatively, D is TRBD1 (6 bases). Germline CDR1 and CDR2: MDHEN and SYDVKM. The CDR3 extends over 14 amino acids. The ends were cut back, 6 bases at V and 3 bases at J, with 15 bases in the middle. The CDR3 nucleotides read TGTGCCAGCAGACGACTGGACAGAAGCTACGAGCAGTACTTC. Translating gives CASRRLDRSYEQYF.

The chain employs TRBV10-3 and TRBJ1-6, with D maybe TRBD1 (5 bases). V was clipped by 3 bases and J by 5 bases, with 11 bases between them. From germline, CDR1 is ENHRY and CDR2 SYGVKD. This CDR3 has 15 amino acids. The CDR3 reads CAISEMQGDNSPLHF. CDR3 in DNA: TGTGCCATCAGTGAAATGCAGGGTGATAATTCACCCCTCCACTTT.

With respect to this clone: At the DNA level, this CDR3 is encoded by other sequences in the same sample as well. V is TRBV6-6 and J is TRBJ2-7; D call uncertain. Germline CDR1 MNHNY, CDR2 SVGAGI (reference sequence). This CDR3 is 12 amino acids long. The V end lost 4 bases, the J end lost 0 bases, and 4 bases lay between the germline ends. The CDR3 loop is CASSSSSYEQYF. The CDR3 nucleotides read TGTGCCAGCAGTTCTAGCTCCTACGAGCAGTACTTC.

Comment on this clone: The same CDR3 arises from other DNA sequences in this sample as well. The chain couples TRBV9 to TRBJ1-4; D is possibly TRBD1 (6 bases). This CDR3 spans 14 amino acids. In germline, CDR1 is SGDLS, CDR2 YYNGEE. V was cut by 0 bases and J by 7 bases, with 10 bases left in between. The CDR3 coding sequence is TGTGCCAGCAGCGTAGAGGGGGGCGGTGAAAAACTGTTTTTT. As protein: CASSVEGGGEKLFF.

This rearrangement joins TRBV28 to TRBJ2-6, with D tentatively TRBD1 or TRBD2 (5 bases each). The V gene's germline CDR1 is MDHEN and CDR2 SYDVKM. The CDR3 is 14 amino acids. V gave up 6 bases and J gave up 6 bases, with 12 bases separating them. The CDR3 nucleotides are TGTGCCAGCAGCTTGGCCGGGGCGGCCAACGTCCTGACTTTC. Protein sequence: CASSLAGAANVLTF.

This clone occurred once. Other DNA sequences in this sample translate to the same CDR3. The V call is TRBV19, the J call TRBJ2-7; TRBD2 matches 7 bases. V shed 3 bases and J 0 bases; nucleotides not matched to a gene: 5. Germline values: CDR1 LNHDA, CDR2 SQIVND (reference sequence). This CDR3 region has 15 residues. The DNA for the CDR3 is TGTGCCAGTAGTATTGGTAGCGGGCTCTCCTACGAGCAGTACTTC. Protein product: CASSIGSGLSYEQYF.

The gene calls are TRBV2 and TRBJ2-3; the match to TRBD2 covers 10 bases. Germline V lookup: CDR1 SNHLY, CDR2 FYNNEI. The length of the CDR3 is 18 residues. Germline trimming cut 3 bases from V and 0 bases from J; bases unmatched to any gene: 9. CDR3 DNA sequence: TGTGCCAGCAGTGAGTGGCTAGCGGGAGAATTAAGCACAGATACGCAGTATTTT. It codes for CASSEWLAGELSTDTQYF.

The CDR3 sequence: CASRLAGVFETQYF. CDR3 coding DNA: TGTGCCAGCCGACTAGCGGGAGTGTTCGAGACCCAGTACTTC. The chain joins TRBV7-9 to TRBJ2-5; 12 bases map to TRBD2. The CDR3 has 14 amino acids. Germline lookup yields CDR1 SEHNR and CDR2 FQNEAQ (reference sequence). J was trimmed by 5 bases and V by 8 bases; bases with no gene match: 6.

About this clone itself: Additional DNA sequences in this sample encode the identical CDR3. The V call is TRBV9, the J call TRBJ1-5; D unclear. CDR3 length: 14 amino acids. V was cut by 0 bases and J by 4 bases, with 8 bases left in between. Germline V gene data show CDR1 as SGDLS and CDR2 as YYNGEE. Here the CDR3 reads CASSVGADNQPQHF. The CDR3 DNA reads TGTGCCAGCAGCGTAGGGGCAGATAATCAGCCCCAGCATTTT.

This clone was counted once. The V call is TRBV5-1, the J call TRBJ2-5; maybe TRBD2 (6 bases). V lost 4 bases to trimming and J lost 0 bases, with 19 bases between them. Germline lookup yields CDR1 SGHRS and CDR2 YFSETQ. The CDR3 has 17 residues. As DNA, the CDR3 is TGCGCCAGCAGCCCAGCGGTACTTGGAGGGTACCAAGAGACCCAGTACTTC. Its translation is CASSPAVLGGYQETQYF.

The rearrangement uses TRBV2 and TRBJ2-5; 8 nucleotides agree with TRBD2. With V trimmed by 6 bases and J by 1 base, 7 bases remained unmatched. This CDR3 is built from 15 residues. Germline V gives CDR1 SNHLY, CDR2 FYNNEI. The CDR3 protein is CASRTSGGGQETQYF. DNA of the CDR3: TGTGCCAGCAGGACTTCCGGGGGGGGCCAAGAGACCCAGTACTTC. Complete variable domain (other parts from reference TRBV2 and TRBJ2-5): EPEVTQTPSHQVTQMGQEVILRCVPISNHLYFYWYRQILGQKVEFLVSFYNNEISEKSEIFDDQFSVERPDGSNFTLKIRSTKLEDSAMYFCASRTSGGGQETQYFGPGTRLLVL.

Points on this clone: Other DNA variants within this sample encode the same CDR3. DNA of the CDR3: TGTGCCAGCAGCCGTCCGACTAGCGATGAGCAGTTCTTC. It yields the protein CASSRPTSDEQFF. The V and J genes are TRBV7-9 and TRBJ2-1; 8 positions match TRBD2. Germline V gene sequence: CDR1 SEHNR, CDR2 FQNEAQ (reference sequence). With V trimmed by 5 bases and J by 8 bases, 5 bases remained unmatched. The CDR3 totals 13 residues.